This T cell receptor beta chain was identified in a study of blood T cell repertoires in COVID-19. Looking at the study overall: T cells, B-cell-depleted T cells, or PBMCs provided the cDNA or gDNA that served as material.

This clone was seen a handful of times. Cohort placement rested on clinical history that participants reported themselves. Cohort 3 donors were reported recovered after two negative PCRs, clearance, or symptom resolution. Trimming at V came to 8 bases and at J to 2 bases, leaving 4 bases not matched to a gene. Germline V gene lookup returns CDR1 MNHEY and CDR2 SMNVEV (reference sequence). The CDR3 consists of 15 residues. Per the authors' pipeline: Reference gene primer amplification gave estimated nucleated cell counts. Produced via immunoSEQ multiplex PCR; TCRdb's table is partial and in-frame only. That table is the source of V, J and clone size, and D and trimming were worked out from the DNA. Here the sample spans some 300,000 clones, nearly 90% being singletons.

Sequencing was carried out using PBMCs or T cells enriched from blood (not recorded which). The receptor's source is a woman aged 25 to 39 who had recovered from COVID-19. The rearrangement joins TRBV27 to TRBJ2-1, with 12 bases identical to TRBD2. DNA of the CDR3: TGTGCCAGCCAAAGGACTAGCGGGACCTACAATGAGCAGTTCTTC. Translation gives CASQRTSGTYNEQFF.